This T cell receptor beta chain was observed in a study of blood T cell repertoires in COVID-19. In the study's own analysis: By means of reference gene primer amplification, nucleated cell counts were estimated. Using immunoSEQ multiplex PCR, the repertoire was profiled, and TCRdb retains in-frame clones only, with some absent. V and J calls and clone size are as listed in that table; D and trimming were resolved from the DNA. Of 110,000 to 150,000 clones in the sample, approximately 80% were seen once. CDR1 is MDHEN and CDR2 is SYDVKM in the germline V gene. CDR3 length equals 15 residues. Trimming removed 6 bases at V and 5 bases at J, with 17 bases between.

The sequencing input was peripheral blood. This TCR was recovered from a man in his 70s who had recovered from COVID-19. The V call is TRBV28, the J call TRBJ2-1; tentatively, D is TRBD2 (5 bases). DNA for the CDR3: TGTGCCAGCAGCCCCCCAGCGAGGGCGGACAATGAGCAGTTCTTC. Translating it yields CASSPPARADNEQFF.